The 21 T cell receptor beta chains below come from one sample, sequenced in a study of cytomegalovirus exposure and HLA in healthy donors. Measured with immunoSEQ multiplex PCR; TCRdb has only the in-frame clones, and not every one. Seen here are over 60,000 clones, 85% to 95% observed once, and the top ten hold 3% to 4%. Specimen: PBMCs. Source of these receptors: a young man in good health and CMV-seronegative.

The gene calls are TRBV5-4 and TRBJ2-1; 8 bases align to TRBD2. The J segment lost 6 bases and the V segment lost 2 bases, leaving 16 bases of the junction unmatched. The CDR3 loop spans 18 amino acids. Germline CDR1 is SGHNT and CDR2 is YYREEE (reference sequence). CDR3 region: CASSFLTGGGTWVNEQFF. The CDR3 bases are TGTGCCAGCAGCTTCCTGACGGGCGGGGGGACGTGGGTCAATGAGCAGTTCTTC.

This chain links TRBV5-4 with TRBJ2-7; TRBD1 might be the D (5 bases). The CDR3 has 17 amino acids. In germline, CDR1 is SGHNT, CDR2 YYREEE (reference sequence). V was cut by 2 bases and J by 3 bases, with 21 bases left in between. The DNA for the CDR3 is TGTGCCAGCAGCTTCAGTCCGTTGGGGCAGCGCGTCTACGAGCAGTACTTC. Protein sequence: CASSFSPLGQRVYEQYF. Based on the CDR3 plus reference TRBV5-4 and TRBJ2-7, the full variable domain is ETGVTQSPTHLIKTRGQQVTLRCSSQSGHNTVSWYQQALGQGPQFIFQYYREEENGRGNFPPRFSGLQFPNYSSELNVNALELDDSALYLCASSFSPLGQRVYEQYFGPGTRLTVT.

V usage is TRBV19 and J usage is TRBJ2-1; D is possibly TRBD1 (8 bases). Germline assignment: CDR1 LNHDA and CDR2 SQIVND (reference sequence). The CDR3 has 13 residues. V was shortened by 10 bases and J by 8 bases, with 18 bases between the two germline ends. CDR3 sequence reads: CATGQGGPYEQFF. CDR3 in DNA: TGTGCCACCGGACAGGGAGGGCCCTATGAGCAGTTCTTC.

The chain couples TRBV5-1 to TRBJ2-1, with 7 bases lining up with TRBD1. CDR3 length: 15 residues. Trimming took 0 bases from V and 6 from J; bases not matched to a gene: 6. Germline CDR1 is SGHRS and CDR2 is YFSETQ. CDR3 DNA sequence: TGCGCCAGCAGCTTGGCCGGGACAGCCAGCAATGAGCAGTTCTTC. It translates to CASSLAGTASNEQFF.

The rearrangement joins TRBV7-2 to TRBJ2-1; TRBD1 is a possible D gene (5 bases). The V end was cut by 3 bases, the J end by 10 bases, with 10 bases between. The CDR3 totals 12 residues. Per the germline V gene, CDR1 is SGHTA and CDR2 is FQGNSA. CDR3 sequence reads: CASSFRAGEQFF. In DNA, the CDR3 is TGTGCCAGCAGCTTTAGGGCAGGGGAGCAGTTCTTC.

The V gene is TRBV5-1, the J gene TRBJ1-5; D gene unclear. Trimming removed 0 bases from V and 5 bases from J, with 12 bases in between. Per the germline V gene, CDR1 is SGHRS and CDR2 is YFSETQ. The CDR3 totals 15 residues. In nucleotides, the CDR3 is TGCGCCAGCAGCTTGGTGGGCGACGCTTATCAGCCCCAGCATTTT. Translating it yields CASSLVGDAYQPQHF. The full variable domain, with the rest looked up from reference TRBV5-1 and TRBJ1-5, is KAGVTQTPRYLIKTRGQQVTLSCSPISGHRSVSWYQQTPGQGLQFLFEYFSETQRNKGNFPGRFSGRQFSNSRSEMNVSTLELGDSALYLCASSLVGDAYQPQHFGDGTRLSIL.

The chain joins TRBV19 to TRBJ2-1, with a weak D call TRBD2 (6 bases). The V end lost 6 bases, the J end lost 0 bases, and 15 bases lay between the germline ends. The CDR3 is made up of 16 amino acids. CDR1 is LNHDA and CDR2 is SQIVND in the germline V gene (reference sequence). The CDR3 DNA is TGTGCCAGTAGAGACGGAGGCGGGGCCTCCTACAATGAGCAGTTCTTC. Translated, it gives CASRDGGGASYNEQFF.

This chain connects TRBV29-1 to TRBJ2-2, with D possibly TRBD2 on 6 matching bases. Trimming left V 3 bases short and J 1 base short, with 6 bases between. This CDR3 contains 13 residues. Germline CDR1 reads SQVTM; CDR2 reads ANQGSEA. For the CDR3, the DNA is TGCAGCGTTGACGGGGGGAACACCGGGGAGCTGTTTTTT. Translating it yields CSVDGGNTGELFF.

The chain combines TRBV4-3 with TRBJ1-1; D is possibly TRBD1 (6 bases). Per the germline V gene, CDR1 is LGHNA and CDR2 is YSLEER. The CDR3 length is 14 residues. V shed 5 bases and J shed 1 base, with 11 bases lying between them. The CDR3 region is CASSYGQSNTEAFF. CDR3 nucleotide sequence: TGCGCCAGCAGCTATGGACAGTCGAACACTGAAGCTTTCTTT.

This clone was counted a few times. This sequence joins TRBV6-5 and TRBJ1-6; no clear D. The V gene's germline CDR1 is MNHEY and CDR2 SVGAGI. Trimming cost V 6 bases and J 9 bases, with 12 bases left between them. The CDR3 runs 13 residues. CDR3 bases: TGTGCCAGCAGCCTAGGCAACTTTTCACCCCTCCACTTT. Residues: CASSLGNFSPLHF.

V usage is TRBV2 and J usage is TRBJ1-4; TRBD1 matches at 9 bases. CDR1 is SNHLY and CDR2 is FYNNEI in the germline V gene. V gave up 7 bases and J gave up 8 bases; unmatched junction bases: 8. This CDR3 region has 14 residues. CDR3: CASTRGQGREKLFF. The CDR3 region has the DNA TGTGCCAGCACCCGGGGACAGGGTCGCGAAAAACTGTTTTTT.

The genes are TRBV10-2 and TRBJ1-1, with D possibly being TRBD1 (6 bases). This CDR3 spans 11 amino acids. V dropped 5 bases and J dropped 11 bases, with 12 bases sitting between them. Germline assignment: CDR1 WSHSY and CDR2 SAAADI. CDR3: CASSQGMGAFF. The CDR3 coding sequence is TGCGCCAGCAGTCAGGGGATGGGGGCTTTCTTT.

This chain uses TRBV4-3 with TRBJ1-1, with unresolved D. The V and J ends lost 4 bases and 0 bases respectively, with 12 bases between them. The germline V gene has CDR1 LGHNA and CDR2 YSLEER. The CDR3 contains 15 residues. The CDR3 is CASSPQHKMNTEAFF. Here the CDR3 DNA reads TGCGCCAGCAGCCCCCAACATAAAATGAACACTGAAGCTTTCTTT.

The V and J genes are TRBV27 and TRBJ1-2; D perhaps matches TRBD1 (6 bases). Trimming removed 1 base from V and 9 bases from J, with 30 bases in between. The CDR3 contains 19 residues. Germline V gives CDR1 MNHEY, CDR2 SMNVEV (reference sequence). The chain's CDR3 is CASSLLGDPDSGGRLSYTF. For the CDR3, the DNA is TGTGCCAGCAGTTTATTAGGCGATCCGGACTCGGGGGGGCGGCTGAGCTACACCTTC.

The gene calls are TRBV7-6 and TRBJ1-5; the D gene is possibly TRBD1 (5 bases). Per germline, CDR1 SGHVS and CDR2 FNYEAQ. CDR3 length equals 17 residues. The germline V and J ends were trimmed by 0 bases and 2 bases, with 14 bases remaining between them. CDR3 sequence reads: CASSLAGGDKGNQPQHF. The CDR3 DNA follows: TGTGCCAGCAGCTTAGCCGGGGGAGATAAGGGCAATCAGCCCCAGCATTTT.

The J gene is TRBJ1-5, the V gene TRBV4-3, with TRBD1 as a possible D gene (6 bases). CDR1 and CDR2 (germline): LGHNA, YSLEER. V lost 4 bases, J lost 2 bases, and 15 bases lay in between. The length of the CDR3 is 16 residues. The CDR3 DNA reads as TGCGCCAGCAGCCCAGATGGGGGGGGCCGCAATCAGCCCCAGCATTTT. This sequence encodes CASSPDGGGRNQPQHF.

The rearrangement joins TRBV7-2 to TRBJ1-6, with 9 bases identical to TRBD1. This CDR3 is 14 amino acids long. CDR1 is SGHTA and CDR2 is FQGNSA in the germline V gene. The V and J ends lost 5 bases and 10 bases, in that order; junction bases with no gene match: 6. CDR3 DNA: TGTGCCAGCAGCCTCGCGGGACAGGGCTCACCCCTCCACTTT. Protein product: CASSLAGQGSPLHF.

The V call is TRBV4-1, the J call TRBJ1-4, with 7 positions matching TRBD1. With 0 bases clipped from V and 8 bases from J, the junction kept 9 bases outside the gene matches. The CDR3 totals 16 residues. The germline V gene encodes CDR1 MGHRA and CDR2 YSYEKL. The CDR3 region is CASSQDLQGVREKLFF. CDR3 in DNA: TGCGCCAGCAGCCAAGATCTTCAGGGGGTTCGAGAAAAACTGTTTTTT.

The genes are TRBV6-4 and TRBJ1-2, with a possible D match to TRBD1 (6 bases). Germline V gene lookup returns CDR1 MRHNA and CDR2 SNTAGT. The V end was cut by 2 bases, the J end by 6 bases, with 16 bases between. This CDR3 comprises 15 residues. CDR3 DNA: TGTGCCAGCAGTGACGCCTCACAGGGTGAGAATGGCTACACCTTC. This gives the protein CASSDASQGENGYTF.

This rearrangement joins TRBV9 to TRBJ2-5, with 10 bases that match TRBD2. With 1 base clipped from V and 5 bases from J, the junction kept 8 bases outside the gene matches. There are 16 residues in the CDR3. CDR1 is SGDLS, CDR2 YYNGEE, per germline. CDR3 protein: CASSVRASGGAETQYF. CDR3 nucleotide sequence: TGTGCCAGCAGCGTACGGGCCAGCGGGGGGGCGGAGACCCAGTACTTC.

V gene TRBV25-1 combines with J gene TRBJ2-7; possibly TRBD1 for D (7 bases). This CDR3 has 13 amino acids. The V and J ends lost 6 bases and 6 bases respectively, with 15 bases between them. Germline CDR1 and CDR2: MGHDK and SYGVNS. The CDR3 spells CASSGTAGGEQYF. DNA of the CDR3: TGTGCCAGCAGCGGGACAGCCGGGGGCGAGCAGTACTTC.